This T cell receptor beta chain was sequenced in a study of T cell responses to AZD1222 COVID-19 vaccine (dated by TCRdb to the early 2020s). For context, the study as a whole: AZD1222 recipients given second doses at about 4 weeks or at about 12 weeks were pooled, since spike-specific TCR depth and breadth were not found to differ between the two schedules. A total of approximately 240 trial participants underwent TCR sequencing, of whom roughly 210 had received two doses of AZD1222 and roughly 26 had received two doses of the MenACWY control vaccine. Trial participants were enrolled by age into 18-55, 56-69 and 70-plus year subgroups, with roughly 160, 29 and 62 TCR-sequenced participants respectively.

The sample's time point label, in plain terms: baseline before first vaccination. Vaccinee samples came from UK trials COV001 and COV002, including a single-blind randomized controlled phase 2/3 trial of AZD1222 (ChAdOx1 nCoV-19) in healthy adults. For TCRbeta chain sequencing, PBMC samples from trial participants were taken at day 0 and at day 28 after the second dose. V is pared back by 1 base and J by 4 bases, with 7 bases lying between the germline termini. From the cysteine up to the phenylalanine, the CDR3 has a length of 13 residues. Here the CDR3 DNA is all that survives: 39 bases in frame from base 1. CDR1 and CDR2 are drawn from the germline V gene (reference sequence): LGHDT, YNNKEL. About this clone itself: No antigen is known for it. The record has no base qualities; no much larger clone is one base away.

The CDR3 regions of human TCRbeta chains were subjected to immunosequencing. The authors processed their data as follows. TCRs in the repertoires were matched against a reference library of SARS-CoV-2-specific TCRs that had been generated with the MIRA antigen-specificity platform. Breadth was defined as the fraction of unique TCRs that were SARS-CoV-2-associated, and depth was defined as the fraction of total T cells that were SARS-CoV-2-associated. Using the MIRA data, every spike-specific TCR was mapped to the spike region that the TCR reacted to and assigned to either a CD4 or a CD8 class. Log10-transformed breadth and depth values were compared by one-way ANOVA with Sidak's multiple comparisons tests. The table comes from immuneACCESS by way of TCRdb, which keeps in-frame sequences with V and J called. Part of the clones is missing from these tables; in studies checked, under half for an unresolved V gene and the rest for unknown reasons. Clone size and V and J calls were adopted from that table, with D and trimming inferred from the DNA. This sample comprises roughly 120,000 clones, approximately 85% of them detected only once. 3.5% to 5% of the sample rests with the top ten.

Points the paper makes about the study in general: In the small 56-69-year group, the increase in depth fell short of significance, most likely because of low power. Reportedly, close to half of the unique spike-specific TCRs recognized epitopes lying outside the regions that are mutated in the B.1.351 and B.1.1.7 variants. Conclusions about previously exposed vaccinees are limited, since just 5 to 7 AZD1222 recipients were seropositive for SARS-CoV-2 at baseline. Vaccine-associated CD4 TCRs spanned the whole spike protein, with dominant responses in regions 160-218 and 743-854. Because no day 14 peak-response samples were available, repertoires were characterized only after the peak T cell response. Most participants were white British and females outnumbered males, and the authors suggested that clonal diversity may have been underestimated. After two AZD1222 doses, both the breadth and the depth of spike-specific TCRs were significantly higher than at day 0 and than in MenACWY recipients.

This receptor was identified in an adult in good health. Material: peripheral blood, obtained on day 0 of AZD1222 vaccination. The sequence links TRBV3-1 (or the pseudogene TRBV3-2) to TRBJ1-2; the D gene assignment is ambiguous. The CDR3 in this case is CASSQGQGYGYTF. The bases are TGTGCCAGCAGCCAAGGACAAGGCTATGGCTACACCTTC.